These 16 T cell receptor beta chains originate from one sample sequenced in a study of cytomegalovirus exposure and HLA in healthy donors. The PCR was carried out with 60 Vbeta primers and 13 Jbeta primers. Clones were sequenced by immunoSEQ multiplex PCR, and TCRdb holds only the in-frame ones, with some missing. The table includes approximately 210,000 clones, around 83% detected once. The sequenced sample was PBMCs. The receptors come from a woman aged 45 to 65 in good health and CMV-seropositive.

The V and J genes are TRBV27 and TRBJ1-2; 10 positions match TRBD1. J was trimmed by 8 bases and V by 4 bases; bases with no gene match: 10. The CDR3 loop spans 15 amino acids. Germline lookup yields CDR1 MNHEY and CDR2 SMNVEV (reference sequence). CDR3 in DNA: TGTGCCAGCAGTTGGGGACAGGGGAATTCGGGGGGCTACACCTTC. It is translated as CASSWGQGNSGGYTF.

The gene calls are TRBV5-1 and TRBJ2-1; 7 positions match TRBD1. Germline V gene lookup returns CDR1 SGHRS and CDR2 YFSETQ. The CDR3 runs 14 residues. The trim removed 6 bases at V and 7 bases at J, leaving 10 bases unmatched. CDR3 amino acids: CASTETGARNEQFF. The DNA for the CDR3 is TGCGCCAGCACCGAAACAGGGGCGAGGAATGAGCAGTTCTTC.

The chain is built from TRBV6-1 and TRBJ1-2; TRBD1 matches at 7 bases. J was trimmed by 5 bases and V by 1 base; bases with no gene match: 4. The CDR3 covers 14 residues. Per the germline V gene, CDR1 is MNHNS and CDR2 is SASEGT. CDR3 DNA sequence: TGTGCCAGCAGTGAAGGACAGGGACCATATGGCTACACCTTC. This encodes CASSEGQGPYGYTF.

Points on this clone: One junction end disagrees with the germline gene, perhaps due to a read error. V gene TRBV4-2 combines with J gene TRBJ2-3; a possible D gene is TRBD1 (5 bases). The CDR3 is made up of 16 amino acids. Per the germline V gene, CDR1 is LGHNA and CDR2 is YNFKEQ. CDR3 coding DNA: TGTGCCAGCAGCCAATCCAAGACAATAAACACAGGTACGCAGTATTTT. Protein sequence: CASSQSKTINTGTQYF.

The CDR3 loop is CASSFPDRAEQYF. The CDR3 DNA is TGTGCCAGCAGCTTCCCGGACAGGGCCGAGCAGTACTTC. The rearrangement uses TRBV7-9 and TRBJ2-7; 8 nucleotides align to TRBD1. Germline CDR1 is SEHNR and CDR2 is FQNEAQ (reference sequence). The CDR3 runs to 13 residues. V gave up 3 bases and J gave up 6 bases; unmatched junction bases: 4. The full variable domain, rest sourced from reference TRBV7-9 and TRBJ2-7, is DTGVSQNPRHKITKRGQNVTFRCDPISEHNRLYWYRQTLGQGPEFLTYFQNEAQLEKSRLLSDRFSAERPKGSFSTLEIQRTEQGDSAMYLCASSFPDRAEQYFGPGTRLTVT.

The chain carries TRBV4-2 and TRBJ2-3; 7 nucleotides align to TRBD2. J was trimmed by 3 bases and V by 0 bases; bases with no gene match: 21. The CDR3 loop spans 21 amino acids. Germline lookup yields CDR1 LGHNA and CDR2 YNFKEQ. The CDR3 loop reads CASSQDFSGAGTPSRTDTQYF. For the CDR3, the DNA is TGTGCCAGCAGCCAAGATTTTTCGGGAGCGGGGACCCCTTCGAGGACAGATACGCAGTATTTT.

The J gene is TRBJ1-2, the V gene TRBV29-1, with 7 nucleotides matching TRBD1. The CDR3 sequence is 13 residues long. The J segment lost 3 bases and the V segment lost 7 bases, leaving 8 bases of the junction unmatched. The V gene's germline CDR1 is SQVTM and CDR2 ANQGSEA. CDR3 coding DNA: TGCAGCGCAAAAGCCGGGACAGACTATGGCTACACCTTC. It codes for CSAKAGTDYGYTF.

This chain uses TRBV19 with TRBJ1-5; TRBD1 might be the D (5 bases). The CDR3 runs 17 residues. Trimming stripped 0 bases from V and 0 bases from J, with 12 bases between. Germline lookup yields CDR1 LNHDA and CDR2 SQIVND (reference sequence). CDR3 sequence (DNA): TGTGCCAGTAGTATAGAAAGGACATCGTTTAGCAATCAGCCCCAGCATTTT. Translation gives CASSIERTSFSNQPQHF.

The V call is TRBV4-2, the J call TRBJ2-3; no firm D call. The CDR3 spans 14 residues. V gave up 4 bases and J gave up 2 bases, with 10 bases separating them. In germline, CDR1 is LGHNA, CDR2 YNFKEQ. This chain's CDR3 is CASSPRRSTDTQYF. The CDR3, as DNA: TGTGCCAGCAGCCCTAGGCGGTCCACAGATACGCAGTATTTT.

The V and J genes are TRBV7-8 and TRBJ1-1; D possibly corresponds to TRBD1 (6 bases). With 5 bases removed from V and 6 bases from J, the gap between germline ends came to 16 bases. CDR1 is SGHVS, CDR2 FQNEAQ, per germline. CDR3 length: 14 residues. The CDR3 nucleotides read TGTGCCAGCAGCATGGACCGGAGGACAGCTGAAGCTTTCTTT. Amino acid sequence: CASSMDRRTAEAFF. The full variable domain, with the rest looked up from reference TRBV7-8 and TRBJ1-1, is GAGVSQSPRYKVAKRGQDVALRCDPISGHVSLFWYQQALGQGPEFLTYFQNEAQLDKSGLPSDRFFAERPEGSVSTLKIQRTQQEDSAVYLCASSMDRRTAEAFFGQGTRLTVV.

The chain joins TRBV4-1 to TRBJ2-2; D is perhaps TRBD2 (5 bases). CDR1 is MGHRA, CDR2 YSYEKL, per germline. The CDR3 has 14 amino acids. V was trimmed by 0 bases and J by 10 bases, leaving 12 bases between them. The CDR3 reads CASSQDHGELELFF. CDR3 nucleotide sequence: TGCGCCAGCAGCCAAGATCATGGGGAGCTGGAGCTGTTTTTT.

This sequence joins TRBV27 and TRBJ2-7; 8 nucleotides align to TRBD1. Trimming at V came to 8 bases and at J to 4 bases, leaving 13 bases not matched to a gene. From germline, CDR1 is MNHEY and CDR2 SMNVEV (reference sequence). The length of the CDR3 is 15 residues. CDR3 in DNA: TGTGCCAGCCGAGACAGGGGTAGTTGGGCATACGAGCAGTACTTC. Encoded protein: CASRDRGSWAYEQYF.

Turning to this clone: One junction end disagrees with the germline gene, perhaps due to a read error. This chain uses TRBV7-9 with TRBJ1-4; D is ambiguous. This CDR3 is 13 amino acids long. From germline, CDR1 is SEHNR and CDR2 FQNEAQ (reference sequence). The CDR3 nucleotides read TGTTCCAGCAGCCAAAATTCTAATGAAAAACTGTTTTTT. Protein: CSSSQNSNEKLFF.

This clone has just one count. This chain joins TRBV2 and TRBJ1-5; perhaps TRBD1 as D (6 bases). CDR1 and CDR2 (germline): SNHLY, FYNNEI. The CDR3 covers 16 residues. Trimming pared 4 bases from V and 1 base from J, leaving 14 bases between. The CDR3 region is CASSVVAGDSNQPQHF. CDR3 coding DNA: TGTGCCAGCAGTGTCGTGGCAGGGGACAGCAATCAGCCCCAGCATTTT.

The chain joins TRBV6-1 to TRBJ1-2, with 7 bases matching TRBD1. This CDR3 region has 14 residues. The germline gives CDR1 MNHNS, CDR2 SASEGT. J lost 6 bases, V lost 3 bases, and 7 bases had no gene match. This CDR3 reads CASSERGLSDGYTF. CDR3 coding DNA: TGTGCCAGCAGTGAGAGGGGGCTGTCGGATGGCTACACCTTC.

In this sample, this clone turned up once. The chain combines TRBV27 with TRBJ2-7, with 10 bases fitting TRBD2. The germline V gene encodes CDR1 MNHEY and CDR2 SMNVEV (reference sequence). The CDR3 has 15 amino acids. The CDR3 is CATRAGTSGAYEQYF. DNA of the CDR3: TGTGCAACGAGAGCGGGAACTAGCGGGGCCTACGAGCAGTACTTC.